These 25 T cell receptor beta chains share one sample of origin, sequenced in a study of high-grade serous ovarian cancer treatment subgroups. The method was immunoSEQ multiplex PCR; TCRdb's version includes in-frame clones alone and lacks a portion of them. The data show around 7,300 clones, over 60% seen once. Tumor samples were taken before definitive surgery or chemotherapy. Sequencing was performed on tumor tissue. These receptors all come from a human donor with high-grade serous ovarian cancer.

The chain has TRBV19 and TRBJ1-5; D perhaps matches TRBD1 (5 bases). Germline CDR1 and CDR2: LNHDA and SQIVND (reference sequence). The V end was cut by 6 bases, the J end by 2 bases, with 17 bases between. CDR3 size: 16 residues. CDR3 sequence (DNA): TGTGCCAGTAGCAACGGGGCTCCGGGGCGCAATCAGCCCCAGCATTTT. This translates into CASSNGAPGRNQPQHF.

This clone was observed once. CDR3 DNA: TGTGCCAGCAGCACGGCCTACGAGCAGTACTTC. This gives the protein CASSTAYEQYF. This chain joins TRBV7-9 and TRBJ2-7; D is unclear. There are 11 residues in the CDR3. Per germline, CDR1 SEHNR and CDR2 FQNEAQ (reference sequence). V shed 5 bases and J shed 2 bases, with 4 bases lying between them.

The rearrangement joins TRBV7-8 to TRBJ2-1; 11 bases align to TRBD1. After removal of 0 bases from V and 8 bases from J, the junction contained 3 bases not matched to a gene. Germline CDR1 is SGHVS and CDR2 is FQNEAQ. The length of the CDR3 is 15 residues. The CDR3 bases are TGTGCCAGCAGCTTAGCAGGACAGGGGGCGTATGAGCAGTTCTTC. Its translation: CASSLAGQGAYEQFF.

With regard to this clone: An end of the junction differs from the germline gene, which may be a read error. The chain is built from TRBV29-1 and TRBJ2-5; D is unresolved. Germline CDR1 SQVTM, CDR2 ANQGSEA. The CDR3 length is 11 residues. The DNA for the CDR3 is TGCAGCATTGAACTCCAAGAGACCCAGTACTTC. Protein: CSIELQETQYF.

The chain combines TRBV5-1 with TRBJ2-3; 9 nucleotides match TRBD2. CDR1 is SGHRS and CDR2 is YFSETQ in the germline V gene. There are 16 residues in the CDR3. The ends lost 6 bases at V and 2 bases at J; junction bases unmatched: 10. DNA of the CDR3: TGCGCCAGCATCTCGTCCAGCGGGGGGCCCACAGATACGCAGTATTTT. Residues: CASISSSGGPTDTQYF.

The gene calls are TRBV10-2 and TRBJ2-7; D is possibly TRBD2 (5 bases). From germline, CDR1 is WSHSY and CDR2 SAAADI. The length of the CDR3 is 13 residues. V gave up 8 bases and J gave up 2 bases, with 13 bases separating them. CDR3 bases: TGCGCCAGCTCCGAGGGAGTTCCCTACGAGCAGTACTTC. Translated, it gives CASSEGVPYEQYF.

This chain joins TRBV28 and TRBJ2-3; 11 bases fit TRBD2. The ends lost 7 bases at V and 4 bases at J; junction bases unmatched: 4. Germline-derived CDR1 and CDR2 are MDHEN and SYDVKM. CDR3 size: 14 residues. The CDR3 DNA reads TGTGCCAGCACAACGACTAGCGGGGCAGATACGCAGTATTTT. This encodes CASTTTSGADTQYF.

This chain links TRBV4-1 with TRBJ2-5; tentative D call: TRBD2 (7 bases). Germline assignment: CDR1 MGHRA and CDR2 YSYEKL. The CDR3 is 17 amino acids. Trimming took 0 bases from V and 2 from J, leaving 16 bases between them. This CDR3 reads CASSQEVGGAGQETQYF. The CDR3 DNA is TGCGCCAGCAGCCAAGAAGTGGGGGGGGCAGGTCAAGAGACCCAGTACTTC.

This chain uses TRBV5-1 with TRBJ1-6; TRBD1 matches at 7 bases. Germline V gene sequence: CDR1 SGHRS, CDR2 YFSETQ. The V gene end was trimmed by 0 bases and the J gene end by 7 bases; junction bases not matched to a gene: 4. The CDR3 is 15 amino acids. The CDR3 spells CASSLAGTDNSPLHF. DNA for the CDR3: TGCGCCAGCAGCTTGGCGGGGACAGACAATTCACCCCTCCACTTT.

This chain connects TRBV9 to TRBJ1-6; D remains ambiguous. CDR1 SGDLS and CDR2 YYNGEE come from the germline V gene. V gave up 4 bases and J gave up 1 base, with 9 bases separating them. The CDR3 has 15 residues. This chain's CDR3 is CASSLTDSYNSPLHF. CDR3 coding DNA: TGTGCCAGCAGCCTGACTGATTCCTATAATTCACCCCTCCACTTT.

Concerning this clone itself: An end of the junction differs from the germline gene, which may be a read error. The chain recombines TRBV4-3 with TRBJ1-1, with TRBD1 identical over 9 bases. The CDR3 is 12 amino acids. Germline CDR1 is LGHNA and CDR2 is YSLEER. The CDR3 reads CASNQGTGWAFF. The CDR3 region has the DNA TGCGCCAGCAACCAAGGGACAGGGTGGGCTTTCTTT.

This chain connects TRBV5-1 to TRBJ1-2, with D unclear. Deletions cut 0 bases from V and 7 bases from J, with 13 bases between. CDR1 and CDR2 from the germline V gene are SGHRS and YFSETQ. This CDR3 comprises 14 residues. In nucleotides, the CDR3 is TGCGCCAGCAGCTTGGCCTCGATCACTGGTGGCTACACCTTC. Translating gives CASSLASITGGYTF. Using reference TRBV5-1 and TRBJ1-2 for the parts outside the CDR3, the full variable domain is KAGVTQTPRYLIKTRGQQVTLSCSPISGHRSVSWYQQTPGQGLQFLFEYFSETQRNKGNFPGRFSGRQFSNSRSEMNVSTLELGDSALYLCASSLASITGGYTFGSGTRLTVV.

The chain has TRBV7-8 and TRBJ2-7; perhaps D is TRBD1 or TRBD2 (5 bases each). Trimming cost V 0 bases and J 6 bases, with 15 bases left between them. Looked up from germline, CDR1 is SGHVS and CDR2 is FQNEAQ. This CDR3 is 15 amino acids long. CDR3 amino acids: CASSLAGYEGFEQYF. The CDR3 coding sequence is TGTGCCAGCAGCTTAGCAGGATACGAGGGGTTCGAGCAGTACTTC.

On this clone: At the DNA level, this CDR3 is encoded by other sequences in the same sample as well. The J gene is TRBJ2-7, the V gene TRBV19, with unresolved D. V dropped 5 bases and J dropped 3 bases, with 14 bases sitting between them. Looked up from germline, CDR1 is LNHDA and CDR2 is SQIVND (reference sequence). The CDR3 is made up of 14 amino acids. CDR3 loop: CASSSGLVGYEQYF. The CDR3 DNA sequence: TGTGCCAGTAGTTCGGGTCTTGTAGGCTACGAGCAGTACTTC.

This rearrangement joins TRBV30 to TRBJ1-4; D unclear. This CDR3 region has 13 residues. Germline CDR1 is GTSNPN and CDR2 is SVGIG (reference sequence). Trimming pared 4 bases from V and 5 bases from J, leaving 11 bases between. The CDR3 DNA reads TGTGCCTGGACCGGACGGTGGAATGAAAAACTGTTTTTT. Amino acids: CAWTGRWNEKLFF. The variable domain in full, with the rest retrieved from reference TRBV30 and TRBJ1-4, is SQTIHQWPATLVQPVGSPLSLECTVEGTSNPNLYWYRQAAGRGLQLLFYSVGIGQISSEVPQNLSASRPQDRQFILSSKKLLLSDSGFYLCAWTGRWNEKLFFGSGTQLSVL.

The gene calls are TRBV29-1 and TRBJ1-2; 8 bases are a match to TRBD1. Germline lookup yields CDR1 SQVTM and CDR2 ANQGSEA. This CDR3 contains 16 residues. V lost 6 bases, J lost 0 bases, and 12 bases stayed unmatched. CDR3 bases: TGCAGCGTATCTACCGCCGACAGGGGTACTAACTATGGCTACACCTTC. Translation: CSVSTADRGTNYGYTF.

The chain links TRBV5-1 to TRBJ1-5; D is ambiguous. This CDR3 is built from 13 residues. The V end was cut by 0 bases, the J end by 7 bases, with 8 bases between. CDR1 SGHRS and CDR2 YFSETQ come from the germline V gene. The chain's CDR3 is CASSLAPRQPQHF. The CDR3 DNA reads TGCGCCAGCAGCTTGGCTCCACGACAGCCCCAGCATTTT.

V gene TRBV6-6 combines with J gene TRBJ1-1; D unresolved. The germline V gene encodes CDR1 MNHNY and CDR2 SVGAGI (reference sequence). The V end was cut by 0 bases, the J end by 1 base, with 9 bases between. This CDR3 region has 15 residues. This CDR3 reads CASSYSASQNTEAFF. Here the CDR3 DNA reads TGTGCCAGCAGTTACTCGGCCAGCCAGAACACTGAAGCTTTCTTT.

This rearrangement joins TRBV19 to TRBJ2-2, with D perhaps TRBD1 (5 bases). The CDR3 covers 16 residues. CDR1 is LNHDA, CDR2 SQIVND, per germline (reference sequence). V was cut by 4 bases and J by 3 bases, with 15 bases left in between. Here the CDR3 DNA reads TGTGCCAGTAGTAAAGCGCAGGGTGGATACACCGGGGAGCTGTTTTTT. It yields the protein CASSKAQGGYTGELFF.

This rearrangement joins TRBV7-2 to TRBJ2-7; the D is unclear. The CDR3 extends over 12 amino acids. Trimming took off 5 bases at V and 3 bases at J, with 8 bases between the two ends. CDR1 and CDR2 from the germline V gene are SGHTA and FQGNSA. The CDR3 DNA follows: TGTGCCAGCAGCCCACTCCTCTACGAGCAGTACTTC. Its translation is CASSPLLYEQYF.

This clone has a handful of counts. The chain uses TRBV4-1 and TRBJ2-2; D gene uncertain. CDR1 and CDR2 (germline): MGHRA, YSYEKL. The CDR3 is 17 amino acids. Trimming shortened V by 4 bases and J by 0 bases, and 15 bases separated the two germline ends. The CDR3 protein is CASSLRTDPSNTGELFF. The CDR3, as DNA: TGCGCCAGCAGCCTAAGAACAGATCCTTCGAACACCGGGGAGCTGTTTTTT.

The chain has TRBV19 and TRBJ1-5, with D possibly being TRBD1 (5 bases). Trimming took 3 bases from V and 5 from J, leaving 8 bases between them. The CDR3 covers 13 residues. Germline lookup yields CDR1 LNHDA and CDR2 SQIVND (reference sequence). CDR3: CASSIAGHQPQHF. In DNA form, the CDR3 reads TGTGCCAGTAGTATCGCAGGGCATCAGCCCCAGCATTTT. Based on the CDR3 plus reference TRBV19 and TRBJ1-5, the full variable domain is DGGITQSPKYLFRKEGQNVTLSCEQNLNHDAMYWYRQDPGQGLRLIYYSQIVNDFQKGDIAEGYSVSREKKESFPLTVTSAQKNPTAFYLCASSIAGHQPQHFGDGTRLSIL.

V is TRBV6-5 and J is TRBJ1-6; TRBD1 might be the D (6 bases). The CDR3 spans 13 residues. Germline V gene data show CDR1 as MNHEY and CDR2 as SVGAGI. V shed 5 bases and J shed 9 bases, with 11 bases lying between them. CDR3 residues: CASSPVGGSPLHF. In DNA form, the CDR3 reads TGTGCCAGCAGTCCGGTAGGGGGTTCACCCCTCCACTTT.

This chain connects TRBV10-1 to TRBJ2-3, with no clear D. The CDR3 is made up of 15 amino acids. The germline CDR1 and CDR2 sequences are WNHNN and SYGVQD (reference sequence). V dropped 2 bases and J dropped 4 bases, with 13 bases sitting between them. CDR3 nucleotide sequence: TGCGCCAGCAGTGAGAGTCTTGGCAGCGCAGATACGCAGTATTTT. Its protein product is CASSESLGSADTQYF.

This clone was observed a few times. The chain links TRBV5-1 to TRBJ1-6; maybe TRBD1 (5 bases). Trimming cost V 4 bases and J 10 bases, with 15 bases left between them. The CDR3 totals 14 residues. Germline-derived CDR1 and CDR2 are SGHRS and YFSETQ. As DNA, the CDR3 is TGCGCCAGCAGCCTCGGGACGGAGATCTCACCCCTCCACTTT. Translated, it gives CASSLGTEISPLHF.